This T cell receptor beta chain was recorded in a study of T cell responses to AZD1222 COVID-19 vaccine. Points on this clone: Antigen specificity is unknown.

Second doses that came at about 4 or about 12 weeks were put together. Profiled with immunoSEQ multiplex PCR; TCRdb holds only in-frame clones, not every one. The sample lists about 170,000 clones, 70% to 90% seen once, with approximately 0.97% in the top ten. Germline V gene data show CDR1 as MNHEY and CDR2 as SVGEGT. CDR3 length equals 14 residues. V was cut by 5 bases and J by 1 base, with 8 bases left in between. Study observations and caveats: Donors were largely white British and mainly female; clonal diversity was possibly underestimated.

The TCR originated in an adult who received the AZD1222 COVID-19 vaccine. V is TRBV6-2 or TRBV6-3 and J is TRBJ2-2; D call uncertain. Here the sequenced sample was peripheral blood, taken 28 days after the second AZD1222 dose. CDR3 sequence reads: CASSKTWNTGELFF. Here the CDR3 DNA reads TGTGCCAGCAGTAAAACTTGGAACACCGGGGAGCTGTTTTTT.